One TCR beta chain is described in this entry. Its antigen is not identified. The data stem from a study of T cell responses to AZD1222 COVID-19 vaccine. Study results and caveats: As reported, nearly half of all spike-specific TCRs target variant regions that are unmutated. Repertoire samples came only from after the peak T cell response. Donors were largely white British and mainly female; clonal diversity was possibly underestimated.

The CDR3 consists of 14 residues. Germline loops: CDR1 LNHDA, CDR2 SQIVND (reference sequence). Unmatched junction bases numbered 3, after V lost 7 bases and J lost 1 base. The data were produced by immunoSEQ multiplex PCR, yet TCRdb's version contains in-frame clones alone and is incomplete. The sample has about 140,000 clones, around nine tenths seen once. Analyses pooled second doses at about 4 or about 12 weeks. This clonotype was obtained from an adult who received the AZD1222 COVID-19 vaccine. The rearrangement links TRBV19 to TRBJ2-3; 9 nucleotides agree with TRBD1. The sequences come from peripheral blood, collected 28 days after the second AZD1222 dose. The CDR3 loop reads CASTRDRGTDTQYF. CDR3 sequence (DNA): TGTGCCAGTACAAGGGACAGGGGCACAGATACGCAGTATTTT.